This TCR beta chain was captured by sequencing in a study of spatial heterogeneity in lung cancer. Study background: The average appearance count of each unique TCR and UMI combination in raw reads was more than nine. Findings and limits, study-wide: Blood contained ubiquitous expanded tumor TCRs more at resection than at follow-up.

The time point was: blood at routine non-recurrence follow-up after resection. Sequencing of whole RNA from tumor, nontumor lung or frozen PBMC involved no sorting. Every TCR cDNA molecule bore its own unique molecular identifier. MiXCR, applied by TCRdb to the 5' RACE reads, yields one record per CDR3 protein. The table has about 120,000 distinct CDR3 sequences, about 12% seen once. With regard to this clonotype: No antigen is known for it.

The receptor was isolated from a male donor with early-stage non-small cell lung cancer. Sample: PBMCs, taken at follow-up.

As DNA, the CDR3 is TGTGCCAGCAGCCCCGAACAGGGGCGAGGGAACACTGAAGCTTTCTTT. This codes for CASSPEQGRGNTEAFF. V gene TRBV7-9 combines with J gene TRBJ1-1; TRBD1 agrees at 7 bases. The germline gives CDR1 SEHNR, CDR2 FQNEAQ (reference sequence). The V gene end was trimmed by 5 bases and the J gene end by 1 base; junction bases not matched to a gene: 10. This CDR3 has 16 residues.